The text below deals with one TCR beta chain. This sample is part of a study of shared clonotypes between healthy human individuals. The assay was immunoSEQ multiplex PCR, and TCRdb's table has in-frame clones only and misses some. The sample lists about 1.4 million clones, roughly 96% occurring once. The V gene's germline CDR1 is SEHNR and CDR2 FQNEAQ (reference sequence). The CDR3 loop spans 15 amino acids. V lost 5 bases to trimming and J lost 3 bases, with 13 bases between them. What was sequenced was naive CD4+ T cells sorted from blood. Noted subset: CD45RA+ positively selected. This TCR came from a man aged 30-40 years in good health. The chain links TRBV7-9 to TRBJ1-4; D is ambiguous. The DNA for the CDR3 is TGTGCCAGCAGCCCCCGGGGTGGGTCTAATGAAAAACTGTTTTTT. It codes for CASSPRGGSNEKLFF.